The 9 T cell receptor beta chains reported below all come from one sample, sequenced in a study of Ad26.COV2.S vaccination and SARS-CoV-2 variants. Method: immunoSEQ multiplex PCR; TCRdb's copy keeps in-frame clones and lacks some. This table holds about 350,000 clones, 85% found once. Stated treatment: about 20 received Ad26.COV2.S at low or high dose, single or two shots; several received placebo; per-sample allocation not given. Collection of the samples took place on day 63 after the first injection of vaccine or placebo. Sample: peripheral blood, taken in a trial of Ad26.COV2.S vaccine versus placebo. These receptors were taken from a person aged 18-60 years who received the Ad26.COV2.S COVID-19 vaccine or a placebo.

The chain links TRBV7-8 to TRBJ1-2; 8 bases match TRBD1. V trimming: 5 bases; J trimming: 14 bases; junction bases outside the gene matches: 10. CDR3 length: 12 amino acids. CDR1 is SGHVS and CDR2 is FQNEAQ in the germline V gene. The CDR3 region is CASSRWTGRETF. The CDR3 DNA follows: TGTGCCAGCAGCCGCTGGACAGGGAGGGAAACCTTC.

The chain couples TRBV18 to TRBJ1-5, with D perhaps matching TRBD1 (5 bases). CDR1 is KGHSH, CDR2 LQKENI, per germline. V lost 3 bases and J 9 bases, leaving 18 bases between the germline ends. The CDR3 contains 15 residues. The CDR3 loop is CASSPGTVGERPQHF. CDR3 in DNA: TGTGCCAGCTCACCCGGGACCGTGGGAGAACGGCCCCAGCATTTT.

The chain couples TRBV7-8 to TRBJ2-7; D is possibly TRBD1 (6 bases). V was cut by 3 bases and J by 3 bases, with 12 bases left in between. From germline, CDR1 is SGHVS and CDR2 FQNEAQ. This CDR3 region has 14 residues. The CDR3 loop reads CASSFRAGVYEQYF. The CDR3 DNA reads as TGTGCCAGCAGCTTCCGGGCAGGGGTCTACGAGCAGTACTTC.

In its sample, this clone was seen once. The chain uses TRBV14 and TRBJ2-3, with 14 bases fitting TRBD2. This CDR3 has 20 amino acids. CDR1 is SGHDN and CDR2 is FVKESK in the germline V gene. J gave up 0 bases and V 7 bases, and 15 bases lay outside the gene matches. The CDR3 coding sequence is TGTGCCAGCAACATTGGGACTAGCGGGAGTGTGGGACTTAGCACAGATACGCAGTATTTT. As protein: CASNIGTSGSVGLSTDTQYF.

The chain recombines TRBV3-1 (or the pseudogene TRBV3-2) with TRBJ1-2; D gene unclear. The CDR3 sequence is 15 residues long. The germline gives CDR1 LGHDT, CDR2 YNNKEL (reference sequence). V lost 4 bases and J 4 bases, leaving 16 bases between the germline ends. In DNA, the CDR3 is TGTGCCAGCAGCCCTGATCTGGGTTCGGGCTATGGCTACACCTTC. Protein: CASSPDLGSGYGYTF.

This chain connects TRBV13 to TRBJ2-7; 7 nucleotides agree with TRBD1. This CDR3 is built from 13 residues. In germline, CDR1 is PRHDT, CDR2 FYEKMQ (reference sequence). J lost 4 bases, V lost 3 bases, and 3 bases had no gene match. CDR3 region: CASSFDRDYEQYF. The CDR3 nucleotides read TGTGCCAGCAGCTTCGACAGGGATTACGAGCAGTACTTC.

This clone has a single count. The V gene is TRBV5-8, the J gene TRBJ2-1, with 7 bases that match TRBD1. This CDR3 spans 15 amino acids. V lost 1 base and J lost 6; bases outside the gene matches: 7. Germline CDR1 SGHTS, CDR2 YDEGEE. DNA for the CDR3: TGTGCCAGCAGCTTGAACAGGGGACGGGCCAATGAGCAGTTCTTC. Its protein product is CASSLNRGRANEQFF.

J is TRBJ2-1 and V is TRBV25-1; 9 positions match TRBD2. J was trimmed by 1 base and V by 0 bases; bases with no gene match: 7. Germline V CDR1 and CDR2: MGHDK, SYGVNS. CDR3 length equals 18 residues. As DNA, the CDR3 is TGTGCCAGCAGTGAATATAGCGGGAGTCGCCTTTCCTACAATGAGCAGTTCTTC. Translated: CASSEYSGSRLSYNEQFF.

This chain uses TRBV30 with TRBJ1-1; 8 bases fit TRBD1. The CDR3 contains 15 residues. Losses at the gene ends were 4 bases for V and 0 bases for J; bases not matched to a gene: 7. Germline assignment: CDR1 GTSNPN and CDR2 SVGIG (reference sequence). The CDR3 DNA follows: TGTGCCTGGAATCCCGGACAGGGCCTGAACACTGAAGCTTTCTTT. This sequence encodes CAWNPGQGLNTEAFF.